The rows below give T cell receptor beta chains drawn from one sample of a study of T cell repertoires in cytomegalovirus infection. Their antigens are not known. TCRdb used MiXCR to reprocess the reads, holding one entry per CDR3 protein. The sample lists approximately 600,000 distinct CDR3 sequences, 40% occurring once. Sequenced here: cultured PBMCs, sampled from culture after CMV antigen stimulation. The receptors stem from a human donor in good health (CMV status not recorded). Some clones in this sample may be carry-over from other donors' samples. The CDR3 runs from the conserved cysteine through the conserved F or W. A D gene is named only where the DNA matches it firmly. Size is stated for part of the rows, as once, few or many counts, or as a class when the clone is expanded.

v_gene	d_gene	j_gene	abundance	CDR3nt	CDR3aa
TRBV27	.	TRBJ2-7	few	TGTGCCAGCAGTCCCCAGGGGCAAGGGGACGAGCAGTACTTC	CASSPQGQGDEQYF
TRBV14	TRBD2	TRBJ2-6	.	TGTGCCAGCAGCCCCCCCTTAGGACTAGCGGGAGGGTACGGGGCCAACGTCCTGACTTTC	CASSPPLGLAGGYGANVLTF
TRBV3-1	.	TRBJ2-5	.	TGTGCCAGCAGCCAAGATAAACTAACTGAAGAGACCCAGTACTTC	CASSQDKLTEETQYF
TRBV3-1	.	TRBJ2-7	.	TGTGCCAGCACCTTCGGCGGGGCCGGGGTCTACGAGCAGTACTTC	CASTFGGAGVYEQYF
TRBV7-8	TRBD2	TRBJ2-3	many	TGTGCCAGCAGCGCCCGTGGGCGGGAGGGCTCGGGTACGCAGTATTTT	CASSARGREGSGTQYF
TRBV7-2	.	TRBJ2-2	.	TGTGCCAGCAGCTTAGTCTGGACCGGGGAGCTGTTTTTT	CASSLVWTGELFF
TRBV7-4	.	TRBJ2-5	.	TGTGCCAGCAGCCACATCAACGACAGGGGAGGGGAGACCCAGTACTTC	CASSHINDRGGETQYF
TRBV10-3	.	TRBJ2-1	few	TGTGCCATCAGTGCCTCGAGGGACCATTACAATGAGCAGTTCTTC	CAISASRDHYNEQFF
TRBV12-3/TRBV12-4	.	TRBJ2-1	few	TGTGCCAGCAGTGAGACCTTCGGGGGGCGAGCGTTCTTC	CASSETFGGRAFF
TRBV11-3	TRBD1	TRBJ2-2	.	TGTGCCAGCAGCTCGACAGGGGGAACCGGGGAGCTGTTTTTT	CASSSTGGTGELFF
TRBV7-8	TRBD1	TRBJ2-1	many	TGTGCCAGCAGCTTCCGCGACAGGGGAAATGAGCAGTTCTTC	CASSFRDRGNEQFF
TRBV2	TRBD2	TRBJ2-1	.	TGTGCCAGCAGCTCGACGGGGGGCTCCTACAATGAGCAGTTCTTC	CASSSTGGSYNEQFF
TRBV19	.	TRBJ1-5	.	TGTGCCAGTAGTATAAGGTTGGGGAATCAGCCCCAGCATTTT	CASSIRLGNQPQHF
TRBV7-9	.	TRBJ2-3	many	TGTGCCAGCAGCTCTCTAGCGGATACGCAGTATTTT	CASSSLADTQYF
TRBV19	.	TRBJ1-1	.	TGTGCCAGTAGGGACCCGGGGGGGCGATCCGAAGCTTTCTTT	CASRDPGGRSEAFF
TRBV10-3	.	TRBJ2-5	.	TGTGCCATCAGTGATCGTACGCGGGGAGAGACCCAGTACTTC	CAISDRTRGETQYF
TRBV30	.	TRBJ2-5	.	TGTGCCTGGACCGACCAAGAGACCCAGTACTTC	CAWTDQETQYF
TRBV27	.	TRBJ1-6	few	TGTGCCAGCAGTTTCTGGTCCAGGGGAACCAATTCACCCCTCCACTTT	CASSFWSRGTNSPLHF
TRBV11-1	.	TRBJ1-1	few	TGTGCCAGCAGCCATCTCGACAGGAACACTGAAGCTTTCTTT	CASSHLDRNTEAFF
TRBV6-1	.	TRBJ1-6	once	TGTGCCAGCACCGGTGAAAGGGATTCACCCCTCCACTTT	CASTGERDSPLHF
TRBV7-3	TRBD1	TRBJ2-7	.	TGTGCCAGCAGTTCCTCGGACAGGGGCAACTACGAGCAGTACTTC	CASSSSDRGNYEQYF
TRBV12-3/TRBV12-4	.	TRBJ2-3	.	TGTGCCAGCAGGGACTGGACAGGGAGGGCGCAGTATTTT	CASRDWTGRAQYF
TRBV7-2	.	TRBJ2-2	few	TGTGCCAGCAGCTTAGGGGTCAGGACCGGGGAGCTGTTTTTT	CASSLGVRTGELFF
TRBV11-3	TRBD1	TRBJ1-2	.	TGTGCCAGCAGCTCGGACAGGGGGCGACGCGGCTATGGCTACACCTTC	CASSSDRGRRGYGYTF
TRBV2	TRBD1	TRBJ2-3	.	TGTGCCAGCAGCGCCAGGACAGGGTTTCTAGATACGCAGTATTTT	CASSARTGFLDTQYF
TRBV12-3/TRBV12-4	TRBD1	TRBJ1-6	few	TGTGCCAGCAGTACAGGGGGCAACAATTCACCCCTCCACTTT	CASSTGGNNSPLHF
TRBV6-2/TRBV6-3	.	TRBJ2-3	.	TGTGCCAGCAGCTCCGAGCTCTCCGATACGCAGTATTTT	CASSSELSDTQYF
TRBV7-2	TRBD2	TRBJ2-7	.	TGTGCCAGCAGTACGATTGGGGGGGGGAGCTACGAGCAGTACTTC	CASSTIGGGSYEQYF
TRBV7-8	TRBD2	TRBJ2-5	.	TGTGCCAGCGGTAGCGGGAGGGCCGGGGAGACCCAGTACTTC	CASGSGRAGETQYF
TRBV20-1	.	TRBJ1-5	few	TGCAGAGTGGTGGGGAGCAATCAGCCCCAGCATTTT	CRVVGSNQPQHF
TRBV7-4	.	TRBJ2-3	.	TGTGCCAGCAGCTTCACCCAGGGGAACACAGATACGCAGTATTTT	CASSFTQGNTDTQYF
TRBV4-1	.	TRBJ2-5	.	TGTGCCAGCAGCCAAGAGGGGGCGGGGGAGGGAGAGACCCAGTACTTC	CASSQEGAGEGETQYF
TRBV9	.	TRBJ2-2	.	TGTGCCAGCAGCAAAAAGGGCACCGGGGAGCTGTTTTTT	CASSKKGTGELFF
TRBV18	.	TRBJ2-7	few	TGTGCCAGCTCACAAGTTCAGGGCTCCTTGGGCGCCGAGCAGTACTTC	CASSQVQGSLGAEQYF
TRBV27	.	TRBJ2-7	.	TGTGCCAGCAGTCCCAGGGGTAGTCTTACCTACGAGCAGTACTTC	CASSPRGSLTYEQYF
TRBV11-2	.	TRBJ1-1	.	TGTGCCAGCAGCTCCCTTTCCCTGAACACTGAAGCTTTCTTT	CASSSLSLNTEAFF
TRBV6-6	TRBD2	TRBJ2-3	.	TGTGCCAGCTCCCCCTCCGTAGCGGGGGGGGATACGCAGTATTTT	CASSPSVAGGDTQYF
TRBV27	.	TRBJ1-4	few	TGTGCCAGCAGTGGGAATAATGAAAAACTGTTTTTT	CASSGNNEKLFF
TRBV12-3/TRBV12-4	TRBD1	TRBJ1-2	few	TGTGCCAGCACCCGGGGACAGGGCTATGGCTACACCTTC	CASTRGQGYGYTF
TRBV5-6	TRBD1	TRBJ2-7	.	TGTGCCAGCAGCCCGGGGACAGGGGGCGAATACGAGCAGTACTTC	CASSPGTGGEYEQYF